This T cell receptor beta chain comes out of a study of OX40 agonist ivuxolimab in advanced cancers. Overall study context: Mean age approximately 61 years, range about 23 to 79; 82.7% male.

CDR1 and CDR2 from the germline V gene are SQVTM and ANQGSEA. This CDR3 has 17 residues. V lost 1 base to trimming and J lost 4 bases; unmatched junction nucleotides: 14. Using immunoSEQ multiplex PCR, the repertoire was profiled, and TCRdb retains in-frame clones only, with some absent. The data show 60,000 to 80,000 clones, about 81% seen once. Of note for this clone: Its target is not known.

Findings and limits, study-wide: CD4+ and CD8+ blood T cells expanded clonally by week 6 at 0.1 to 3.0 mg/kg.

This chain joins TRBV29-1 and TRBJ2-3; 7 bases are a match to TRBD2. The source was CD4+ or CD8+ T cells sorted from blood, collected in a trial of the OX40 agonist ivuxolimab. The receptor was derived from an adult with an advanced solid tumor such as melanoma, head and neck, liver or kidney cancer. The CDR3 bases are TGCAGCGTTGAAGTCCCTTTGGGCGGGAGTATATCAGATACGCAGTATTTT. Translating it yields CSVEVPLGGSISDTQYF.